A few counts support the clone carrying this TCR beta chain. The data originate from a study of regulatory T cells in long-lasting Graves disease. iRepertoire HTBI primers and Arm-PCR of CDR3 regions built TCR beta libraries. A single record per CDR3 protein comes from TCRdb applying MiXCR to the multiplex PCR reads. The sample includes over 350,000 distinct CDR3 sequences, roughly 15% of them seen just once. Time point described: newly diagnosed GD, antithyroid drugs for less than 3 months. The TCR library was made from RNA extracted from PBMCs. Per germline, CDR1 WSHSY and CDR2 SAAADI. CDR3 length equals 14 residues. Trimming removed 3 bases from V and 5 bases from J; junction bases left unmatched: 6. This sample was also put to use in a study of T cells in Graves' hyperthyroidism and ophthalmopathy.

V usage is TRBV10-2 and J usage is TRBJ2-7, with 8 positions matching TRBD1. This TCR was sampled from a woman in her thirties or forties with Graves disease. The input for sequencing was peripheral blood mononuclear cells (PBMCs), taken at new diagnosis, from a patient treated with antithyroid drugs. The CDR3 nucleotides read TGCGCCAGCAGTGACAGGGGGCAGGACAACGAGCAGTACTTC. It encodes CASSDRGQDNEQYF.